This T cell receptor (beta chain) was recorded in a study of T-cell memory formation after mild COVID-19. Study-level findings and limits: CM and EM subsets held most contracting CD4+ clones; EMRA held CD8+ ones.

Turning to this clonotype: The antigen is undetermined.

This CDR3 has 12 amino acids. V dropped 6 bases and J dropped 5; count of bases not matched to a gene: 3. The germline CDR1 and CDR2 sequences are SGHTA and FQGTGA. After 5'RACE with constant-segment primers, TCR alpha and TCR beta cDNA libraries carrying sample barcodes and UMIs were obtained. TCRdb recomputed calls from the 5' RACE reads with MiXCR, one row per CDR3 protein. The sample lists just over 150,000 distinct CDR3 sequences, 25% to 40% occurring once. This rearrangement joins TRBV7-3 to TRBJ1-1, with TRBD1 identical over 7 bases. The sample taken for sequencing was PBMCs or a T cell subset sorted from them (not recorded which). The origin of this receptor is an adult woman who had mild COVID-19 (a few samples of this study predate the infection). Cell type and time point are not known. This CDR3 reads CASRNRGTEAFF. The CDR3, as DNA: TGTGCCAGCAGAAACAGGGGAACTGAAGCTTTCTTT.